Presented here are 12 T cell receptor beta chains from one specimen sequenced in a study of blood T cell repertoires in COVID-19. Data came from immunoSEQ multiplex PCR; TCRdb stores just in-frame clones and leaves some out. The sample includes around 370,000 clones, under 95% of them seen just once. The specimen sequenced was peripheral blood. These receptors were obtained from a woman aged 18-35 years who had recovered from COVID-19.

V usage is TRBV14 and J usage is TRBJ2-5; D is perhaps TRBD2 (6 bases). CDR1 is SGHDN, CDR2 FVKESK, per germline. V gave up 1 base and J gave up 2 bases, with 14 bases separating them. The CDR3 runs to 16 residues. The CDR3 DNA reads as TGTGCCAGCAGCCAAGTGGTGGGGGGACTTCAAGAGACCCAGTACTTC. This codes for CASSQVVGGLQETQYF.

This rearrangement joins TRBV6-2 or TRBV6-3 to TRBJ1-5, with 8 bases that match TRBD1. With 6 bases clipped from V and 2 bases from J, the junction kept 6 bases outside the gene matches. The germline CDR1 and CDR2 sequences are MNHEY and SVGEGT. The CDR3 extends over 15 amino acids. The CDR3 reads CASSFTGGGNQPQHF. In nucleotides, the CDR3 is TGTGCCAGCAGCTTCACAGGGGGTGGCAATCAGCCCCAGCATTTT.

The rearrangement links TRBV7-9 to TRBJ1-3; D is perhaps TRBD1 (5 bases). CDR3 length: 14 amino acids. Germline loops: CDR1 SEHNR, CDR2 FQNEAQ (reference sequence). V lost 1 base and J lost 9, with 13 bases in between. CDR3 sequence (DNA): TGTGCCAGCAGCTTAGATACAGTCGGGGGCACCATATATTTT. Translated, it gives CASSLDTVGGTIYF.

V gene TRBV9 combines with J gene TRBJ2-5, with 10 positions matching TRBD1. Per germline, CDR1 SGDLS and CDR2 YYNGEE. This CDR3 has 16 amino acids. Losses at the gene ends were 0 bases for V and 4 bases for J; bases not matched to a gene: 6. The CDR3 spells CASSVVGQGLTETQYF. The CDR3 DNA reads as TGTGCCAGCAGCGTAGTGGGACAGGGGCTGACAGAGACCCAGTACTTC.

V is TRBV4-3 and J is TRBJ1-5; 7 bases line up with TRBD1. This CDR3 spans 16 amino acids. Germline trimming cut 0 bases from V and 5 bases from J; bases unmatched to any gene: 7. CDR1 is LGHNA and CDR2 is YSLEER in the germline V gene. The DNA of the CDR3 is TGCGCCAGCAGCCAAGAAGCCAGGACAGGATATCAGCCCCAGCATTTT. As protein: CASSQEARTGYQPQHF.

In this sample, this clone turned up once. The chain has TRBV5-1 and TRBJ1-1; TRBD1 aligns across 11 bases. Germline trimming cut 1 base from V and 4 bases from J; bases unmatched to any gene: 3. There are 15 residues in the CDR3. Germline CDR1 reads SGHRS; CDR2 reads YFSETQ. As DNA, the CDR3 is TGCGCCAGCAGCTTGCCCGGGACAGGGGGCACTGAAGCTTTCTTT. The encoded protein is CASSLPGTGGTEAFF.

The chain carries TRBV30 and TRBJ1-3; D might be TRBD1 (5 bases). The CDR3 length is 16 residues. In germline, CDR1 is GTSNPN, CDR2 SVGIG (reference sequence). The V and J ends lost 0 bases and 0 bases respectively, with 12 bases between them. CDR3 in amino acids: CAWSVGASNSGNTIYF. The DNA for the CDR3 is TGTGCCTGGAGTGTAGGGGCTTCCAACTCTGGAAACACCATATATTTT.

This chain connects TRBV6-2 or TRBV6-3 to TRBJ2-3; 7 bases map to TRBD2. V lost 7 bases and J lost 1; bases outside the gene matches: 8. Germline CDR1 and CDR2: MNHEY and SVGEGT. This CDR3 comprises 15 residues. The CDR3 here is CASIPSGLGTDTQYF. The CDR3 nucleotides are TGTGCCAGCATCCCTAGCGGATTAGGCACAGATACGCAGTATTTT.

This CDR3 is CASSLGYTTNTEAFF. CDR3 sequence (DNA): TGCGCCAGCAGCTTGGGGTACACCACAAACACTGAAGCTTTCTTT. The V gene is TRBV5-1, the J gene TRBJ1-1, with D uncertain. Germline CDR1 reads SGHRS; CDR2 reads YFSETQ. Trimming cost V 0 bases and J 2 bases, with 11 bases left between them. The CDR3 contains 15 residues.

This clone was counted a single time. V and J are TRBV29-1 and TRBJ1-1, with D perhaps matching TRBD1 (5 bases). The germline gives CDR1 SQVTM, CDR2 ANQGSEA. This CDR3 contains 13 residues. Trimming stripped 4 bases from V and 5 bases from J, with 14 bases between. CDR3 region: CSVVRQGGTEAFF. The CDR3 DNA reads TGCAGCGTTGTCCGGCAGGGTGGGACTGAAGCTTTCTTT.

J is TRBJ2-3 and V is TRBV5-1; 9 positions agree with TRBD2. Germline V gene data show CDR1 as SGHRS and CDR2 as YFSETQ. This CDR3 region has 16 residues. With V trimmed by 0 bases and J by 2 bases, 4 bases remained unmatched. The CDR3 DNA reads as TGCGCCAGCAGCTTGGGACTAGCGGCCGACACAGATACGCAGTATTTT. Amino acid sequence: CASSLGLAADTDTQYF.

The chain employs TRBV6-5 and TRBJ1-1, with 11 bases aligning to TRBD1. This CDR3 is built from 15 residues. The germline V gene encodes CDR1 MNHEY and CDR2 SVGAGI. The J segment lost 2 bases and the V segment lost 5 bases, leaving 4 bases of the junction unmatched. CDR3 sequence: CASSPGQGVNTEAFF. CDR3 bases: TGTGCCAGCAGTCCGGGACAGGGGGTTAACACTGAAGCTTTCTTT.